The present TCR beta chain was sequenced within a study of blood T cells in healthy people across ages. Points from the study as a whole: The study found TCR beta diversity correlated strongly with naive T cell percentage.

The CDR3 sequence is 17 residues long. The germline gives CDR1 MNHEY, CDR2 SVGEGT. V lost 6 bases and J lost 11; bases outside the gene matches: 19. A word on this clonotype: Its antigen is unidentified.

It was with a sample-barcoded 5' primer and a J-beta primer mix that a second PCR of about 7 to 12 cycles was run. A single record per CDR3 protein comes from TCRdb applying MiXCR to the 5' RACE reads. This sample has hundreds of thousands of distinct CDR3 sequences, with about three fifths found just once. Peripheral blood, around 10 milliliters per donor, was collected. The source is a man aged 25 to 40 in good health. The chain uses TRBV6-2 or TRBV6-3 and TRBJ2-5; 12 bases fit TRBD1. Sequencing used blood. In DNA, the CDR3 is TGTGCCAGCAGGAGAGCCCTTCCGGGACAGGGGGCAAATGAGCAGTACTTC. This encodes CASRRALPGQGANEQYF.